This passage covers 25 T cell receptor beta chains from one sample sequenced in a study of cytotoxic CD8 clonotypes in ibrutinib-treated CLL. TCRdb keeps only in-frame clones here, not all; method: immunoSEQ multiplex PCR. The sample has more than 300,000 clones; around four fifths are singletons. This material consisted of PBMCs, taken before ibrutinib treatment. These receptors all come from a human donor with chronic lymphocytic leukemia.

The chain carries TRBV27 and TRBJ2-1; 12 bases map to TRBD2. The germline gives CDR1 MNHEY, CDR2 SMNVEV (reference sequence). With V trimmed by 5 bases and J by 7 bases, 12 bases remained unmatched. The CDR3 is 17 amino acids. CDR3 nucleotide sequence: TGTGCCAGCAGTCTCTTCTTAGGACTAGCGGGAAGAAATGAGCAGTTCTTC. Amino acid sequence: CASSLFLGLAGRNEQFF.

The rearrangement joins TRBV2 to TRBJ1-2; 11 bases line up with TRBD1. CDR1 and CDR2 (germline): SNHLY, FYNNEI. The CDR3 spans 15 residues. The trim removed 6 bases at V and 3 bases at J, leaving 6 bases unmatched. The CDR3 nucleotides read TGTGCCAGCAGGGATGGACAGGGGGCATACTATGGCTACACCTTC. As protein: CASRDGQGAYYGYTF.

This CDR3 is CASSERTRSTDTQYF. CDR3 DNA: TGTGCCAGCAGCGAACGGACTAGGTCCACAGATACGCAGTATTTT. The rearrangement uses TRBV9 and TRBJ2-3; TRBD2 matches 7 bases. The V gene's germline CDR1 is SGDLS and CDR2 YYNGEE. J gave up 2 bases and V 3 bases, and 6 bases lay outside the gene matches. The CDR3 sequence is 15 residues long.

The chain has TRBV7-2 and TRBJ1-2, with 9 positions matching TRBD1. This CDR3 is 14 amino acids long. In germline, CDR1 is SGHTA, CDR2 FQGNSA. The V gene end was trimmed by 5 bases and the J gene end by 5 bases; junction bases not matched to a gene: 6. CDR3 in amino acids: CASSPKDRGYGYTF. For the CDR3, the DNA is TGTGCCAGCAGCCCGAAGGACAGGGGTTATGGCTACACCTTC.

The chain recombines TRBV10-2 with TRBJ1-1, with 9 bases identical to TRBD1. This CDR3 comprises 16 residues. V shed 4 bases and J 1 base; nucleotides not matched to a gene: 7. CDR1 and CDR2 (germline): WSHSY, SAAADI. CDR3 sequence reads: CASSVLQGAQNTEAFF. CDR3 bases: TGCGCCAGCAGTGTTCTACAGGGGGCGCAGAACACTGAAGCTTTCTTT.

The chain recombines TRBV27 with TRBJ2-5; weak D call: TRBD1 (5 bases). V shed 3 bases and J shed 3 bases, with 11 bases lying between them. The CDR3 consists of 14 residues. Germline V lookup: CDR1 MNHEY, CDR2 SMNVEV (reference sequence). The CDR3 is CASSFVGREETQYF. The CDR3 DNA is TGTGCCAGCAGTTTCGTTGGCAGGGAAGAGACCCAGTACTTC.

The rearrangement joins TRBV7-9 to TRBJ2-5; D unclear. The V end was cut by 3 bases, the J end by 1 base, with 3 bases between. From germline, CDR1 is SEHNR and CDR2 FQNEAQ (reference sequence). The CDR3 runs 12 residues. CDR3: CASSLTQETQYF. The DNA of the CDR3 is TGTGCCAGCAGCTTGACCCAAGAGACCCAGTACTTC.

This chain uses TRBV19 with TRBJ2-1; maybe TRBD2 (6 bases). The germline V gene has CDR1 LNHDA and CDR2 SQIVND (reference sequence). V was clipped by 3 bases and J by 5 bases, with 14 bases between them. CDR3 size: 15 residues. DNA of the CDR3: TGTGCCAGTAGTATTGTCGGGAGAATAGACAATGAGCAGTTCTTC. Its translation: CASSIVGRIDNEQFF.

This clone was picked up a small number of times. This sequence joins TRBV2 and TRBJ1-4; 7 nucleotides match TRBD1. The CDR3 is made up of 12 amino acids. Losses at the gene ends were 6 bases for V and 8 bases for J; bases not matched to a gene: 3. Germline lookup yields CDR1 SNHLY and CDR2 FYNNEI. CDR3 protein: CASRQGWEKLFF. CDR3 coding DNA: TGTGCCAGCAGACAGGGGTGGGAAAAACTGTTTTTT.

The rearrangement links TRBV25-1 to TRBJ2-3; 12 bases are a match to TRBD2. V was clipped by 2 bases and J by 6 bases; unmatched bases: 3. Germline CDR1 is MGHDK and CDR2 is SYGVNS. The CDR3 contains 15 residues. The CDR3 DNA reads TGTGCCAGCAGTGAAGGAACTAGCGGGAGGGATACGCAGTATTTT. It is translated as CASSEGTSGRDTQYF.

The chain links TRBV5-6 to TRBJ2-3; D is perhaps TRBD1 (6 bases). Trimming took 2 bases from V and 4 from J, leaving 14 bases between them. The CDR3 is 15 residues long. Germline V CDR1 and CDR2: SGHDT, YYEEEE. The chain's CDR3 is CASSLTAGAPDTQYF. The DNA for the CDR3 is TGTGCCAGCAGCTTAACGGCAGGGGCTCCAGATACGCAGTATTTT.

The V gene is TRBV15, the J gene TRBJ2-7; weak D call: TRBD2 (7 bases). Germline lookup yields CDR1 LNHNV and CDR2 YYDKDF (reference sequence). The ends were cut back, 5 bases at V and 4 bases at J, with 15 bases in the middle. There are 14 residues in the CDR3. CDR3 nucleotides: TGTGCCACCAGCCCCGGAGGGGGGGCGTACGAGCAGTACTTC. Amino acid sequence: CATSPGGGAYEQYF.

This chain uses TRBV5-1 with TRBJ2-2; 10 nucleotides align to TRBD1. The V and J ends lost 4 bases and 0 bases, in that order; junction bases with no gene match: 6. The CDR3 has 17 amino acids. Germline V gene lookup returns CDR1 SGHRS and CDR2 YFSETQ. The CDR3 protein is CASSQRGTGANTGELFF. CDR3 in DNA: TGCGCCAGCAGCCAAAGAGGGACAGGGGCGAACACCGGGGAGCTGTTTTTT.

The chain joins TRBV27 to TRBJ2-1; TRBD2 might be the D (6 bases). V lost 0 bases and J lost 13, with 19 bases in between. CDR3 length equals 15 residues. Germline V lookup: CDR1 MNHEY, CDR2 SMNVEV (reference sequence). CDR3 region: CASSLSSLGREYQFF. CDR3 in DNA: TGTGCCAGCAGTTTATCTAGTCTTGGGCGGGAATATCAGTTCTTC.

The CDR3 protein is CASSLVGQGAQAYEQYF. The CDR3 DNA sequence: TGTGCCAGCAGCTTAGTCGGACAGGGGGCTCAAGCCTACGAGCAGTACTTC. The chain employs TRBV7-9 and TRBJ2-7; 11 nucleotides line up with TRBD1. Germline V gene lookup returns CDR1 SEHNR and CDR2 FQNEAQ (reference sequence). J lost 2 bases, V lost 1 base, and 7 bases had no gene match. This CDR3 is built from 17 residues.

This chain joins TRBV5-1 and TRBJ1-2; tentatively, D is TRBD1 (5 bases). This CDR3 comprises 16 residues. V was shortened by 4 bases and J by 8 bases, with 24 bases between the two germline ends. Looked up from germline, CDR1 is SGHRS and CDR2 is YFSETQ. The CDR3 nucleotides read TGCGCCAGCAGCCCGAGAAGCACAATGCAGGGTTTCGGCTACACCTTC. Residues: CASSPRSTMQGFGYTF. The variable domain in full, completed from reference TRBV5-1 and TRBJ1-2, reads KAGVTQTPRYLIKTRGQQVTLSCSPISGHRSVSWYQQTPGQGLQFLFEYFSETQRNKGNFPGRFSGRQFSNSRSEMNVSTLELGDSALYLCASSPRSTMQGFGYTFGSGTRLTVV.

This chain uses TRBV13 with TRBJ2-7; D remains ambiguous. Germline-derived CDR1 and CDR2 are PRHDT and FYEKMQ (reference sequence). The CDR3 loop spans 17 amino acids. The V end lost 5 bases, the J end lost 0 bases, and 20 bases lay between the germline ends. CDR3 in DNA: TGTGCCAGCAGCCCAGGCCCGCAACTTTTCGCCTCCTACGAGCAGTACTTC. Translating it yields CASSPGPQLFASYEQYF. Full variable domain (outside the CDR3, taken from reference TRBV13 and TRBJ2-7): AAGVIQSPRHLIKEKRETATLKCYPIPRHDTVYWYQQGPGQDPQFLISFYEKMQSDKGSIPDRFSAQQFSDYHSELNMSSLELGDSALYFCASSPGPQLFASYEQYFGPGTRLTVT.

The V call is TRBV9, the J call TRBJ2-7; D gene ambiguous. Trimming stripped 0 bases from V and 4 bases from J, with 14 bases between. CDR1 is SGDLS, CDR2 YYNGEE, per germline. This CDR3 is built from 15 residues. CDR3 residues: CASSVAPTHGYEQYF. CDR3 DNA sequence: TGTGCCAGCAGCGTAGCTCCCACCCACGGGTACGAGCAGTACTTC.

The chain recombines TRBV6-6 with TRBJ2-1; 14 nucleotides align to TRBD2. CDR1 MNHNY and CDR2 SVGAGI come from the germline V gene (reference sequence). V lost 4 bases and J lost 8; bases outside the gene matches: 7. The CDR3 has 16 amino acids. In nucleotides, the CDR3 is TGTGCCAGCAGTTCGAAATGGACTAGCGGGAGGCATGAGCAGTTCTTC. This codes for CASSSKWTSGRHEQFF.

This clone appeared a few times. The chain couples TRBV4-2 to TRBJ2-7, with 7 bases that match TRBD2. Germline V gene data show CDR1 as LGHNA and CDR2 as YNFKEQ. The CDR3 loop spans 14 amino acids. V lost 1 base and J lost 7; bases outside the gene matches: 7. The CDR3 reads CASSQVSTGGEQYF. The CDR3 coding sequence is TGTGCCAGCAGCCAAGTTTCCACCGGGGGGGAGCAGTACTTC.

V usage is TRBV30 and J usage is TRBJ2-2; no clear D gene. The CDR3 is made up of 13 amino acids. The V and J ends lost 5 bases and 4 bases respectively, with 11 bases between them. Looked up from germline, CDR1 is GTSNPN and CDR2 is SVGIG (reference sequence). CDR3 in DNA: TGTGCCTGGTGCTTGGGCGGCACCGGGGAGCTGTTTTTT. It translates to CAWCLGGTGELFF.

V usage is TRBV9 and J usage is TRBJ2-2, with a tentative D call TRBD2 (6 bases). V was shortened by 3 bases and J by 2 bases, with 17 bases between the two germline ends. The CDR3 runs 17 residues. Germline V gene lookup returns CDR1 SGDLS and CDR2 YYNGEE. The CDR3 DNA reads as TGTGCCAGCAGCGCAGATGGGACTCCTGGCAACACCGGGGAGCTGTTTTTT. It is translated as CASSADGTPGNTGELFF.

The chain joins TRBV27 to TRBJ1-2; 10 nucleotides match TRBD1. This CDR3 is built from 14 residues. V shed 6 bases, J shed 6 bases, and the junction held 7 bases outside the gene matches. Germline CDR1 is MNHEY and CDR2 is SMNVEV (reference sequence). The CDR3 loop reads CASRVTGGRHGYTF. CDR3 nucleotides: TGTGCCAGCAGGGTGACAGGGGGCCGGCATGGCTACACCTTC.

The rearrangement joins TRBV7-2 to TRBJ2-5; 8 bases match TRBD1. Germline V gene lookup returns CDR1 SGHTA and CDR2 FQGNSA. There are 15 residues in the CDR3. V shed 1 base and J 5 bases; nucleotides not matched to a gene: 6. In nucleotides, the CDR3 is TGTGCCAGCAGCTTAGGGAACAGGGGGTATGAGACCCAGTACTTC. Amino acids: CASSLGNRGYETQYF. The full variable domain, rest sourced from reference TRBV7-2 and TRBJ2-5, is GAGVSQSPSNKVTEKGKDVELRCDPISGHTALYWYRQSLGQGLEFLIYFQGNSAPDKSGLPSDRFSAERTGGSVSTLTIQRTQQEDSAVYLCASSLGNRGYETQYFGPGTRLLVL.

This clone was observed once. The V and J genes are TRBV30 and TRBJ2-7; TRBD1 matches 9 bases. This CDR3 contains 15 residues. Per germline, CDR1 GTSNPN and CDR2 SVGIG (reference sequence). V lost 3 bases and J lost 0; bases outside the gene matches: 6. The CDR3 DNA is TGTGCCTGGAGCCCTGGACAGGGGAGCTCCTACGAGCAGTACTTC. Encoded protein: CAWSPGQGSSYEQYF.